Only a few counts were recorded for the clone carrying this TCR beta chain. The antigen remains unidentified. Time point denoted: baseline, week 1 (first vaccination visit). Noted treatment: pre-vaccination baseline after standard-of-care therapy. This specimen comes from a study of a mutant IDH1 vaccine in newly diagnosed glioma. Sequenced by immunoSEQ multiplex PCR; TCRdb stores in-frame clones only, minus some. The table includes tens of thousands of clones, around 80% detected once. Whole-study results and caveats: A vaccine-induced immune response developed in 93.3% of the patients.

CDR3 length equals 14 residues. From germline, CDR1 is SEHNR and CDR2 FQNEAQ (reference sequence). V was trimmed by 5 bases and J by 0 bases, leaving 10 bases between them. V usage is TRBV7-9 and J usage is TRBJ1-1, with D uncertain. The specimen comprised peripheral blood mononuclear cells (PBMCs), sampled from a glioma patient treated with radiotherapy, temozolomide or both. This clonotype was sampled from a woman in her late teens or twenties with glioma. Some clones in this sample may be carry-over from other donors' samples. The CDR3 is CASSEFRLNTEAFF. The CDR3 coding sequence is TGTGCCAGCAGCGAATTCAGACTGAACACTGAAGCTTTCTTT.